The 12 T cell receptor beta chains below were found in one sample sequenced in a study of blood T cell repertoires in COVID-19. Profiled with immunoSEQ multiplex PCR; TCRdb holds only in-frame clones, not every one. The sample records over 25,000 clones, around 90% being singletons. Sequencing used peripheral blood. These TCRs come from an older man with active or convalescent COVID-19.

The chain joins TRBV6-5 to TRBJ1-1; D remains unclear. Trimming cost V 7 bases and J 1 base, with 13 bases left between them. Germline assignment: CDR1 MNHEY and CDR2 SVGAGI. CDR3 length equals 14 residues. CDR3: CASIGRAGNTEAFF. The CDR3 DNA follows: TGTGCCAGCATCGGTCGGGCGGGGAACACTGAAGCTTTCTTT.

CDR3 residues: CASSLSGGLSYEQYF. For the CDR3, the DNA is TGTGCCAGCAGCTTGAGCGGGGGCCTCTCCTACGAGCAGTACTTC. The chain recombines TRBV5-5 with TRBJ2-7; 8 positions match TRBD2. This CDR3 comprises 15 residues. Unmatched junction bases numbered 3, after V lost 1 base and J lost 0 bases. CDR1 SGHKS and CDR2 YYEKEE come from the germline V gene (reference sequence).

This clone was seen just once. V is TRBV6-6 and J is TRBJ1-5; possibly TRBD1 for D (6 bases). The CDR3 is 15 residues long. The germline V and J ends were trimmed by 6 bases and 2 bases, with 14 bases remaining between them. Looked up from germline, CDR1 is MNHNY and CDR2 is SVGAGI (reference sequence). For the CDR3, the DNA is TGTGCCAGCAGAAGCGGACAGAGCCGCAATCAGCCCCAGCATTTT. Protein sequence: CASRSGQSRNQPQHF.

V usage is TRBV19 and J usage is TRBJ2-7; tentative D call: TRBD1 (6 bases). V lost 7 bases, J lost 3 bases, and 19 bases lay in between. The CDR3 sequence is 15 residues long. Germline assignment: CDR1 LNHDA and CDR2 SQIVND (reference sequence). The CDR3: CASKSEGQGIYEQYF. CDR3 nucleotides: TGTGCCAGTAAGAGCGAGGGGCAGGGGATCTACGAGCAGTACTTC.

CDR3 nucleotides: TGTGCCACCAGCAGAGACCCCCGTCAGGATGAAGCTTTCTTT. Translating it yields CATSRDPRQDEAFF. The chain links TRBV15 to TRBJ1-1; D gene unclear. Germline V gene data show CDR1 as LNHNV and CDR2 as YYDKDF (reference sequence). There are 14 residues in the CDR3. Trimming took off 0 bases at V and 7 bases at J, with 12 bases between the two ends.

The chain joins TRBV6-5 to TRBJ1-1; the D gene is possibly TRBD1 (5 bases). Germline V gene lookup returns CDR1 MNHEY and CDR2 SVGAGI. The CDR3 has 14 residues. V shed 0 bases and J shed 6 bases, with 11 bases lying between them. In DNA, the CDR3 is TGTGCCAGCAGTTACTCGACCAGGGCCGCTGAAGCTTTCTTT. This sequence encodes CASSYSTRAAEAFF.

The gene calls are TRBV28 and TRBJ2-1, with 8 positions matching TRBD1. The CDR3 covers 15 residues. From germline, CDR1 is MDHEN and CDR2 SYDVKM. The junction had 2 bases not matched to a gene; V was cut back by 3 bases and J by 1 base. The CDR3 sequence is CASSLRTGSYNEQFF. Written as DNA, the CDR3 is TGTGCCAGCAGTTTGCGGACAGGGTCCTACAATGAGCAGTTCTTC.

The V call is TRBV28, the J call TRBJ1-1; no definite D call. The CDR3 totals 13 residues. Germline values: CDR1 MDHEN, CDR2 SYDVKM. Trimming stripped 3 bases from V and 3 bases from J, with 8 bases between. CDR3 in amino acids: CASSLRRDTEAFF. In DNA, the CDR3 is TGTGCCAGCAGTTTGCGGCGCGACACTGAAGCTTTCTTT.

The chain uses TRBV11-2 and TRBJ1-1; D remains ambiguous. V lost 5 bases and J 4 bases, leaving 17 bases between the germline ends. This CDR3 is 15 amino acids long. The germline V gene encodes CDR1 SGHAT and CDR2 FQNNGV. CDR3 loop: CASSPTGLGSTEAFF. In DNA form, the CDR3 reads TGTGCCAGCAGCCCGACGGGCCTAGGGAGCACTGAAGCTTTCTTT.

J is TRBJ2-5 and V is TRBV25-1, with D hard to call. Trimming left V 1 base short and J 5 bases short, with 8 bases between. In germline, CDR1 is MGHDK, CDR2 SYGVNS. The CDR3 has 13 residues. This CDR3 reads CASSESNEETQYF. In DNA form, the CDR3 reads TGTGCCAGCAGTGAATCGAATGAGGAGACCCAGTACTTC.

V usage is TRBV5-1 and J usage is TRBJ2-5; D gene ambiguous. Trimming left V 1 base short and J 2 bases short, with 9 bases between. In germline, CDR1 is SGHRS, CDR2 YFSETQ. CDR3 length: 14 amino acids. The CDR3 nucleotides are TGCGCCAGCAGCTTGATGGGCCTACAAGAGACCCAGTACTTC. This translates into CASSLMGLQETQYF. The full variable domain, with the rest looked up from reference TRBV5-1 and TRBJ2-5, is KAGVTQTPRYLIKTRGQQVTLSCSPISGHRSVSWYQQTPGQGLQFLFEYFSETQRNKGNFPGRFSGRQFSNSRSEMNVSTLELGDSALYLCASSLMGLQETQYFGPGTRLLVL.

The rearrangement joins TRBV6-5 to TRBJ2-2; a possible D gene is TRBD1 (6 bases). Germline V gene data show CDR1 as MNHEY and CDR2 as SVGAGI. Trimming took off 8 bases at V and 3 bases at J, with 16 bases between the two ends. The length of the CDR3 is 15 residues. The CDR3 region is CASGTRALDTGELFF. The CDR3, as DNA: TGTGCCAGCGGGACAAGGGCGTTGGACACCGGGGAGCTGTTTTTT.